These 6 T cell receptor beta chains originate from one sample sequenced in a study of beta chain features in type 1 diabetes (dated 2018 in TCRdb). These receptors' antigens are unknown. Results the study describes overall, beyond this receptor: A moderate but significant shortening of TCRB CDR3 length was observed in type 1 diabetes patients in all four CD4+ subsets.

The method was the immunoSEQ multiplex PCR assay. All of the isolated RNA was reverse transcribed with the High Capacity cDNA Reverse Transcription Kit, so expressed TCRB transcripts were sequenced. TCRdb took over this immuneACCESS table, retaining in-frame rearrangements with V and J assigned. Such tables are incomplete; in checked studies, under half of the missing clones stem from an unresolved V gene, and the remainder is unexplained. Across this sample there are about 260,000 clones, with roughly 22% seen only once. The ten biggest clones cover around 0.029% of the sample. Sequencing input: naive CD4+ T cells from blood. Read against the paper, the sample's cell subset or site label means: true naive CD4+ T cells. These receptors were collected from a woman between 35 and 50 years old with type 1 diabetes.

V gene TRBV28 combines with J gene TRBJ2-7; tentative D call: TRBD2 (7 bases). Trimming pared 5 bases from V and 4 bases from J, leaving 15 bases between. Germline values: CDR1 MDHEN, CDR2 SYDVKM. This CDR3 has 14 amino acids. The CDR3 sequence is CASSGWGGLYEQYF. CDR3 in DNA: TGTGCCAGCAGTGGATGGGGGGGCTTGTACGAGCAGTACTTC.

V usage is TRBV11-2 and J usage is TRBJ1-1; possible D gene TRBD1, 5 bases. The CDR3 extends over 15 amino acids. Trimming took off 0 bases at V and 6 bases at J, with 14 bases between the two ends. The V gene's germline CDR1 is SGHAT and CDR2 FQNNGV. The CDR3, as DNA: TGTGCCAGCAGCTTAGATTCGGCAGGGAAGGCTGAAGCTTTCTTT. It yields the protein CASSLDSAGKAEAFF.

Only a few counts were recorded for this clone. The chain employs TRBV9 and TRBJ1-5; D call uncertain. Germline V gives CDR1 SGDLS, CDR2 YYNGEE. This CDR3 region has 14 residues. The V and J ends lost 0 bases and 9 bases respectively, with 13 bases between them. DNA of the CDR3: TGTGCCAGCAGCGTAGATATGGAGGCCGGGCCCCAGCATTTT. Protein: CASSVDMEAGPQHF.

In this sample, this clone turned up a few times. V gene TRBV27 combines with J gene TRBJ2-1; 9 nucleotides match TRBD1. The CDR3 sequence is 13 residues long. CDR1 MNHEY and CDR2 SMNVEV come from the germline V gene (reference sequence). Trimming cost V 6 bases and J 7 bases; bases outside gene matches: 4. CDR3 sequence (DNA): TGTGCCAGCAGGGGGACAGGGTTGAATGAGCAGTTCTTC. Its translation is CASRGTGLNEQFF.

The chain combines TRBV5-6 with TRBJ2-3; TRBD2 is a possible D gene (5 bases). The CDR3 contains 15 residues. Germline V CDR1 and CDR2: SGHDT, YYEEEE. V was cut by 1 base and J by 1 base, with 10 bases left in between. The DNA for the CDR3 is TGTGCCAGCAGCTTGATGATGCGGGGCACAGATACGCAGTATTTT. The encoded protein is CASSLMMRGTDTQYF.

This chain uses TRBV29-1 with TRBJ1-2, with a weak D call TRBD1 (6 bases). This CDR3 region has 13 residues. Per germline, CDR1 SQVTM and CDR2 ANQGSEA. The V gene lost 7 bases and the J gene lost 0 bases, with 12 bases spanning the gap. CDR3 protein: CSADSQANYGYTF. The CDR3 DNA sequence: TGCAGCGCGGACAGTCAAGCTAACTATGGCTACACCTTC.